The clone carrying this T cell receptor (beta chain) was recorded a few times. The antigen remains undetermined. The sample belongs to a study of blood T cells in healthy people across ages. Study conclusions and caveats: Unknown donor CMV status possibly confounded expanded clonotype changes.

Combining a sample-barcoded 5' primer with a J-beta primer mix, a second PCR ran for about 7 to 12 cycles. MiXCR, applied by TCRdb to the 5' RACE reads, yields one record per CDR3 protein. The sample holds approximately 1.5 million distinct CDR3 sequences; 30% to 35% are singletons and the top ten take around 10%. There are 14 residues in the CDR3. Trimming took 2 bases from V and 9 from J, leaving 14 bases between them. Germline lookup yields CDR1 LGHNA and CDR2 YNFKEQ. PBMCs, at least 6 million per sample, were isolated. The sequence was collected from a woman aged 30 to 39 in good health. Sequenced: blood. The chain links TRBV4-2 to TRBJ2-1, with no clear D. The CDR3 loop reads CASSQIGTVGEQFF. The CDR3 region has the DNA TGTGCCAGCAGCCAAATTGGCACTGTGGGTGAGCAGTTCTTC.